This T cell receptor beta chain was documented in a study of cytomegalovirus exposure and HLA in healthy donors. Study-level information: Researchers previously reported finding 100 million or so unique TCR beta sequences from approximately 200 million T cells.

Per the germline V gene, CDR1 is SQVTM and CDR2 is ANQGSEA. V was clipped by 4 bases and J by 0 bases, with 10 bases between them. The CDR3 has 14 residues. As to this clone: No antigen is known for it.

Overall study findings and caveats: Sequencing had likely introduced a cluster of highly shared sequence variants as an artifact. As a later analysis showed, a missense DCLRE1C variant was linked to trimming of TCR beta V- and J-genes.

Primers included in the PCR were 60 Vbeta and 13 Jbeta primers. The protocol was immunoSEQ multiplex PCR, while the TCRdb copy is restricted to in-frame clones and leaves out a portion. The sample yields 160,000 or so clones, roughly 78% seen once. The source of this sequence is a middle-aged man in good health and CMV-seronegative. Input material: PBMCs. The chain links TRBV29-1 to TRBJ2-1; D is unresolved. The CDR3 bases are TGCAGCGTTGTTTGGCCCAGCTCCTACAATGAGCAGTTCTTC. It codes for CSVVWPSSYNEQFF.